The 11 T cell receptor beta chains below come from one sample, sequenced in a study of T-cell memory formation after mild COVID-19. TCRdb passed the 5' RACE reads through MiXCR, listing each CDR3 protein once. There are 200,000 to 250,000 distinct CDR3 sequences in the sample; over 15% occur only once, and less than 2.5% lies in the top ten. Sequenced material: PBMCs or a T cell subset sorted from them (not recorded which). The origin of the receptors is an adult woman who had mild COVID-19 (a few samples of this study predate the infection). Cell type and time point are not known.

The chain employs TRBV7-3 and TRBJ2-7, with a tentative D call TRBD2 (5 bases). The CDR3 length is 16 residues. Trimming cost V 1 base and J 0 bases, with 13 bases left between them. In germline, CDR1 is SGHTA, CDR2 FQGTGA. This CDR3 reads CASSLNGGHRSYEQYF. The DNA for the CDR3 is TGTGCCAGCAGCTTAAACGGCGGGCACCGCTCCTACGAGCAGTACTTC.

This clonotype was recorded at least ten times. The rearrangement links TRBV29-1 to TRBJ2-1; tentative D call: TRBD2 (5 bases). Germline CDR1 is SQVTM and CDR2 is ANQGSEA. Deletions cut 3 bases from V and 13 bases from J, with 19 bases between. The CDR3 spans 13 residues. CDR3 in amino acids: CSVDAVRREAQFF. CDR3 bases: TGCAGCGTTGACGCAGTACGCCGGGAAGCACAGTTCTTC.

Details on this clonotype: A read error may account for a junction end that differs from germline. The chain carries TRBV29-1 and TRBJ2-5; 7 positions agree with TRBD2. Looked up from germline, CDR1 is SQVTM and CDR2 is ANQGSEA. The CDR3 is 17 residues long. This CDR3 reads CSVEEFRAGVLQETQYF. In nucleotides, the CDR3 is TGCAGCGTTGAGGAGTTTAGGGCGGGGGTACTGCAAGAGACCCAATACTTC.

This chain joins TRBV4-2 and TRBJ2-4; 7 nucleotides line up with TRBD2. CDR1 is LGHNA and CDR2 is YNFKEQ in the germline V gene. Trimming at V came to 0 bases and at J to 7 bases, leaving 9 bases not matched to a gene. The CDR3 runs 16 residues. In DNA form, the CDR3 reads TGTGCCAGCAGCCAAGACATGAGCGGGATAGTGAACATTCAGTACTTC. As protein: CASSQDMSGIVNIQYF.

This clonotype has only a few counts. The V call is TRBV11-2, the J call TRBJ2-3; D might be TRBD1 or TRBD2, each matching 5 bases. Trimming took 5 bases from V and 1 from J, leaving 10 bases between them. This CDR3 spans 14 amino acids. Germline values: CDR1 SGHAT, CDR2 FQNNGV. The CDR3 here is CASSGVGGTDTQYF. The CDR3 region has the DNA TGTGCCAGCAGCGGGGTGGGGGGCACAGATACGCAGTATTTT.

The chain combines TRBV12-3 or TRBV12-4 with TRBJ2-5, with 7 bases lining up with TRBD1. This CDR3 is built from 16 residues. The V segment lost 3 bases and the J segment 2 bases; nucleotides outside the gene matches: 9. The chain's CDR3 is CASSLWSGQQQETQYF. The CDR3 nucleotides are TGTGCCAGCAGTTTGTGGTCGGGACAGCAGCAAGAGACCCAGTACTTC.

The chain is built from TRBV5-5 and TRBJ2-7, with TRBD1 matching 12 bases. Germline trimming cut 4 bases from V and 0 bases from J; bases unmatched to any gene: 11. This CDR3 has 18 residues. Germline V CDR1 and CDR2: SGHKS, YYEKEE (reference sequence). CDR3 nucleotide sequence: TGTGCCAGCAGCAAATGGGACAGGGGGCTGGCCAGCTCCTACGAGCAGTACTTC. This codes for CASSKWDRGLASSYEQYF.

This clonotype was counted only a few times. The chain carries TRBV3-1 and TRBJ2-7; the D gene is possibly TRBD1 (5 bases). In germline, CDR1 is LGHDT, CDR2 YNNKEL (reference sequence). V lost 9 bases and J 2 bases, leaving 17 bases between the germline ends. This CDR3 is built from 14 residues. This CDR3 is CASRDGAGTYEQYF. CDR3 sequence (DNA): TGTGCCAGTAGGGATGGGGCAGGGACCTACGAGCAGTACTTC.

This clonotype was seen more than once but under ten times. The CDR3 DNA reads as TGTGCCAGCAGTTACTACCCGGGGGGAAATTCACCCCTCCACTTT. This translates into CASSYYPGGNSPLHF. This rearrangement joins TRBV6-5 to TRBJ1-6, with D perhaps TRBD1 (5 bases). Trimming took off 1 base at V and 7 bases at J, with 11 bases between the two ends. CDR1 is MNHEY and CDR2 is SVGAGI in the germline V gene. CDR3 length equals 15 residues.

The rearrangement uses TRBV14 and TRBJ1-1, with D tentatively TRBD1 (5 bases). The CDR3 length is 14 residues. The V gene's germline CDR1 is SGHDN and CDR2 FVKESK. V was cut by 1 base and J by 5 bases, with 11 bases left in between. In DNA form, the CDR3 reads TGTGCCAGCAGCCAAGTCCCGGGGGGGACTGAAGCTTTCTTT. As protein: CASSQVPGGTEAFF.

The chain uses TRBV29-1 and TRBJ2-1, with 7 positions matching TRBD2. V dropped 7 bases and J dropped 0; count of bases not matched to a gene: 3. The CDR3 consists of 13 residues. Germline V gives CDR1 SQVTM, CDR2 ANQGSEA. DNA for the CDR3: TGCAGCGCCACGGGGGGCTCCTACAATGAGCAGTTCTTC. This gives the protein CSATGGSYNEQFF.